These T cell receptor beta chains were read from a single sample in a study of beta chain features in type 1 diabetes. Method: immunoSEQ multiplex PCR; TCRdb's copy keeps in-frame clones and lacks some. Among over 120,000 clones listed, about 10% were seen once. The sample was naive CD4+ T cells from blood. The receptors stem from a man between 18 and 29 years old in good health. Both conserved end residues are part of each CDR3. The order of the fields is V gene, D gene, J gene, clone size, CDR3 protein, CDR3 DNA. D genes are given only for firm matches. Size is omitted from some rows. Given values are once, few, many or a class for expanded clones.

V: TRBV7-2
D: TRBD2
J: TRBJ2-3
size: -
CDR3: CASSSPTVAGAVTDTQYF
DNA: TGTGCCAGCAGCTCCCCAACAGTAGCGGGGGCCGTCACAGATACGCAGTATTTT

V: TRBV6-5
D: TRBD1
J: TRBJ2-7
size: -
CDR3: CASSPGQGSEQYF
DNA: TGTGCCAGCAGTCCGGGACAGGGGAGCGAGCAGTACTTC

V: TRBV4-3
D: TRBD2
J: TRBJ2-3
size: few
CDR3: CASSQISSGSPDTQYF
DNA: TGCGCCAGCAGCCAAATTAGTAGCGGGAGCCCAGATACGCAGTATTTT

V: TRBV5-1
D: -
J: TRBJ1-2
size: -
CDR3: CASRRGTEHNYGYTF
DNA: TGCGCCAGCAGAAGAGGGACTGAGCACAACTATGGCTACACCTTC

V: TRBV6-1
D: -
J: TRBJ1-2
size: few
CDR3: CASGAQPHGYTF
DNA: TGTGCCAGCGGTGCACAGCCGCATGGCTACACCTTC

V: TRBV5-1
D: -
J: TRBJ1-1
size: many
CDR3: CASSFQGNTEAFF
DNA: TGCGCCAGCAGCTTCCAGGGAAACACTGAAGCTTTCTTT

V: TRBV6-7
D: TRBD1
J: TRBJ2-7
size: few
CDR3: CASSYPWGRGPSYEQYF
DNA: TGTGCCAGCAGTTACCCGTGGGGCAGGGGGCCTTCCTACGAGCAGTACTTC

V: TRBV11-2
D: -
J: TRBJ2-2
size: -
CDR3: CASSLVRGTGELFF
DNA: TGTGCCAGCAGCTTAGTCCGGGGGACCGGGGAGCTGTTTTTT

V: TRBV7-2
D: TRBD1
J: TRBJ2-7
size: few
CDR3: CASSLRDREQYF
DNA: TGTGCCAGCAGCTTAAGGGACAGGGAGCAGTACTTC

V: TRBV27
D: -
J: TRBJ1-1
size: few
CDR3: CASSIHFRGPANTEAFF
DNA: TGTGCCAGCAGTATTCACTTCAGGGGACCGGCGAACACTGAAGCTTTCTTT

V: TRBV5-4
D: TRBD1
J: TRBJ2-3
size: few
CDR3: CASSLRTGPSTDTQYF
DNA: TGTGCCAGCAGCCTAAGGACAGGCCCTAGCACAGATACGCAGTATTTT

V: TRBV30
D: -
J: TRBJ1-6
size: few
CDR3: CAWSVPRATLHF
DNA: TGTGCCTGGAGTGTACCCAGGGCAACCCTCCACTTT

V: TRBV7-2
D: TRBD2
J: TRBJ2-3
size: -
CDR3: CASSLERGVDTQYF
DNA: TGTGCCAGCAGCTTAGAGCGGGGGGTAGATACGCAGTATTTT

V: TRBV11-3
D: -
J: TRBJ2-1
size: -
CDR3: CASSLTSFNEQFF
DNA: TGTGCCAGCAGCTTAACTAGCTTCAATGAGCAGTTCTTC

V: TRBV5-1
D: TRBD1
J: TRBJ2-1
size: few
CDR3: CASSLPGGTSYNEQFF
DNA: TGCGCCAGCAGCTTACCAGGGGGTACCTCCTACAATGAGCAGTTCTTC

V: TRBV7-8
D: -
J: TRBJ1-3
size: -
CDR3: CASSKIDRGSGNTIYF
DNA: TGTGCCAGCAGCAAAATAGATAGGGGTTCTGGAAACACCATATATTTT

V: TRBV4-3
D: -
J: TRBJ1-2
size: -
CDR3: CASSQDPRGARGYTF
DNA: TGCGCCAGCAGCCAAGATCCACGTGGGGCGAGGGGCTACACCTTC